This T cell receptor beta chain appears in the sequencing data of a study of OX40 agonist ivuxolimab in advanced cancers. Study as a whole: A history of anti-PD-1, anti-PD-L1 or anti-CTLA-4 therapy was acceptable, and around 36% had some.

Findings and caveats of the study: The authors did not determine the antigen specificity of the expanded peripheral T cells. There were, on average, more expanded clones in CD8+ T cells than in CD4+.

The germline CDR1 and CDR2 sequences are SGDLS and YYNGEE. The V and J ends lost 1 base and 4 bases, in that order; junction bases with no gene match: 22. This CDR3 is built from 21 residues. Libraries were prepared by immunoSEQ multiplex PCR; TCRdb keeps only in-frame clonotypes and omits some of them. The table includes tens of thousands of clones, over 90% detected once. Concerning this clone: Its antigen remains unknown.

The sequence was collected from an adult with an advanced solid tumor such as melanoma, head and neck, liver or kidney cancer. Sample: CD4+ or CD8+ T cells sorted from blood, taken in a trial of the OX40 agonist ivuxolimab. The chain combines TRBV9 with TRBJ1-2, with 10 nucleotides matching TRBD1. The CDR3 spells CASSVSARPGQGVPQLYGYTF. DNA of the CDR3: TGTGCCAGCAGCGTATCGGCTCGGCCAGGACAGGGGGTGCCACAACTCTATGGCTACACCTTC.